This T cell receptor (beta chain) was retrieved from a study of blood T cell repertoires in COVID-19. Background on the study: T cells, B-cell-depleted T cells, or PBMCs supplied cDNA or gDNA.

As originally analysed: Reference gene primer amplification yielded estimated nucleated cell counts. The table came from immunoSEQ multiplex PCR; TCRdb's copy has only in-frame clones and leaves some out. V and J calls and clone size are those listed in that table; D and trimming were worked out from the DNA. The sample consists of nearly 100,000 clones, 84% of them appearing once. Germline CDR1 and CDR2: SGHDT and YYEEEE. Trimming stripped 2 bases from V and 5 bases from J, with 14 bases between. CDR3 length equals 15 residues. The genes are TRBV5-6 and TRBJ1-3; weak D call: TRBD1 (6 bases). This receptor was obtained from a woman aged 60-75 years with acute or convalescent COVID-19. Sequences were obtained from peripheral blood. Here the CDR3 reads CASSLVGAGRNTIYF. The CDR3 DNA sequence: TGTGCCAGCAGCTTAGTGGGGGCCGGACGAAACACCATATATTTT.